This TCR beta chain was retrieved from a study of low-dose radiotherapy and immunotherapy resistance in tumors. The wider study: A total of 13 Gy over 26 weeks was given to Cohort 2 as 1 Gy per fraction every two weeks. The treatment that patients received was intravenous nivolumab 240 mg every two weeks plus ipilimumab 1 mg/kg every six weeks. Oral aspirin at 300 mg was taken daily by patients for four cycles, beginning on cycle 1 day 1.

The length of the CDR3 is 15 residues. CDR1 and CDR2 from the germline V gene are SNHLY and FYNNEI. With 10 bases clipped from V and 3 bases from J, the junction kept 10 bases outside the gene matches. First-strand cDNA used TRAV- and TRBV-specific primers, covering alpha and beta chains. A constant-region primer paired with the V-primer adapter amplified TCRs over about 19 PCR cycles. TCRdb re-called the reads with MiXCR, one entry per CDR3 protein. The sample holds 30,000 to 45,000 distinct CDR3 sequences, 20% seen once. Time point reported: after trial treatment. The treatment denotes: LDRT plus nivolumab, ipilimumab, low-dose cyclophosphamide and aspirin (RACIN trial). Nivolumab, ipilimumab, aspirin, low-dose cyclophosphamide and low-dose radiotherapy were given to donors.

The sequence was obtained from a female donor with ovarian cancer. The source was PBMCs, collected after low-dose radiotherapy plus immunotherapy. J is TRBJ2-1 and V is TRBV2, with 9 positions matching TRBD1. The CDR3 nucleotides read TGTGCCACCAGACAGGGGGTGAGCGACTACAATGAGCAGTTCTTC. Translating gives CATRQGVSDYNEQFF. The full variable domain, with the rest looked up from reference TRBV2 and TRBJ2-1, is EPEVTQTPSHQVTQMGQEVILRCVPISNHLYFYWYRQILGQKVEFLVSFYNNEISEKSEIFDDQFSVERPDGSNFTLKIRSTKLEDSAMYFCATRQGVSDYNEQFFGPGTRLTVL.